This record covers a single TCR beta chain. No antigen is known for it. The sample is drawn from a study of T cell repertoires in cytomegalovirus infection. In the study overall: Shared public TCR beta signatures pointed to both CMV infection and a matching HLA type.

Whole-study findings and limits: Cumulative frequency of public TCR beta families picked out carriers of CMV plus the relevant HLA. Ex vivo responses were dominated by HLA-C-restricted CMV-specific TCR beta clonotypes.

The germline CDR1 and CDR2 sequences are SQVTM and ANQGSEA. V lost 4 bases and J 0 bases, leaving 12 bases between the germline ends. CDR3 length equals 14 residues. One entry per CDR3 protein, called by TCRdb with MiXCR from the reads. The table has around 530,000 distinct CDR3 sequences, 16% seen once. This chain links TRBV29-1 with TRBJ1-1; D unresolved. This TCR was recovered from a human donor in good health (CMV status not recorded). Some clones in this sample may be carry-over from other donors' samples. Sequenced input: CD8+ T cells from PBMCs. The CDR3 coding sequence is TGCAGCGTTGCTCGGGGTTCAATGAACACTGAAGCTTTCTTT. Protein sequence: CSVARGSMNTEAFF.